A single T cell receptor beta chain is shown here with its context. Its target is not known. These data come from a study of Graves' ophthalmopathy and Graves' hyperthyroidism. Study conclusions and caveats: The 13-signature model separated ophthalmopathy from stable hyperthyroidism at 85% to 90% sensitivity and roughly 80% specificity.

The TCR beta CDR3 regions underwent amplification from RNA transcripts. Amplification began with first-round RT-PCR using HTBI primers, then second-round multiplex PCR was performed. TCRdb used MiXCR to reprocess the multiplex PCR reads, holding one entry per CDR3 protein. This table has hundreds of thousands of distinct CDR3 sequences, about two fifths appearing once. PBMCs were obtained from 9.5 to 10 ml of fresh peripheral blood. There are 16 residues in the CDR3. V lost 0 bases, J lost 1 base, and 11 bases lay in between. CDR1 SGHTS and CDR2 YDEGEE come from the germline V gene. The origin of this receptor is an adult man with Graves' ophthalmopathy. The rearrangement joins TRBV5-8 to TRBJ1-3; possible D gene TRBD1, 5 bases. The sequencing sample was made of peripheral blood. The CDR3: CASSLGIQVSGNTIYF. Here the CDR3 DNA reads TGTGCCAGCAGCTTGGGTATACAGGTTTCTGGAAACACCATATATTTT.